The clone carrying this T cell receptor beta chain was observed a few times. The source of the sample is a study of early T cells in non-severe SARS-CoV-2 infection. In the study overall: Sequencing was performed on bulk RNA from unsorted whole blood, leaving chains unpaired.

Unique molecular identifiers (one per individual cDNA molecule) were attached. A single record per CDR3 protein comes from TCRdb applying MiXCR to the 5' RACE reads. The sample gives 70,000 to 85,000 distinct CDR3 sequences, roughly an eighth of which show up once; roughly 3.9% is in the top ten. The CDR3 has 16 residues. Trimming shortened V by 0 bases and J by 1 base, and 13 bases separated the two germline ends. Per germline, CDR1 SGHRS and CDR2 YFSETQ. Sequencing used whole blood. The receptor comes from an adult who was a healthcare worker with PCR-confirmed SARS-CoV-2 infection or an uninfected control (not recorded which). The chain is built from TRBV5-1 and TRBJ1-1; D is possibly TRBD1 (6 bases). The CDR3 reads CASSLGSGGSNTEAFF. CDR3 sequence (DNA): TGCGCCAGCAGCTTGGGGAGTGGGGGCTCGAACACTGAAGCTTTCTTT.